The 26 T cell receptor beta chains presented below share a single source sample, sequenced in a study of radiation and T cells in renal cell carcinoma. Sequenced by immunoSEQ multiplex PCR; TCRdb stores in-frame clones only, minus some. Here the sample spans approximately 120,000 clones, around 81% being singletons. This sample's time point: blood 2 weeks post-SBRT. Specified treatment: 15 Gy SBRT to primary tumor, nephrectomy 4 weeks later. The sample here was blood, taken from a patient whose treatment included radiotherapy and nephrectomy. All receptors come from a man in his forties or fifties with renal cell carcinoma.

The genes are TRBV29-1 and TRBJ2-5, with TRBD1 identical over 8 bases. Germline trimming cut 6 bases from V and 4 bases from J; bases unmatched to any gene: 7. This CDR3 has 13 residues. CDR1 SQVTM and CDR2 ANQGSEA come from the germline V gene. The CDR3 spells CSVMQGAGETQYF. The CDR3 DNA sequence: TGCAGCGTAATGCAGGGGGCTGGAGAGACCCAGTACTTC.

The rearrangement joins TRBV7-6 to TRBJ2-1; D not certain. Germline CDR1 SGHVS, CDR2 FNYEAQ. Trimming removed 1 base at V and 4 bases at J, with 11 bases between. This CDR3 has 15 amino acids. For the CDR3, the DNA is TGTGCCAGCAGCTTAGGGCGGAAGTATTACAATGAGCAGTTCTTC. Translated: CASSLGRKYYNEQFF.

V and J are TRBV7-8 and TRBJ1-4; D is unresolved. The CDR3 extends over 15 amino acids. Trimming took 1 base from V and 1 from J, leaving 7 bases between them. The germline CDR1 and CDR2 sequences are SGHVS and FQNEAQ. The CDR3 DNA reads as TGTGCCAGCAGCTTAGTCGGGGAAACTAATGAAAAACTGTTTTTT. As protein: CASSLVGETNEKLFF.

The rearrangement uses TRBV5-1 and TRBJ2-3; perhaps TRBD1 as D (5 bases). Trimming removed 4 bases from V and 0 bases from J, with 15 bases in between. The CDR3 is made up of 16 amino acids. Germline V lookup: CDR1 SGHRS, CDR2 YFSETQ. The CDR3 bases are TGCGCCAGCAGCCAGACAAGGGGTTGGAGCACAGATACGCAGTATTTT. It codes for CASSQTRGWSTDTQYF.

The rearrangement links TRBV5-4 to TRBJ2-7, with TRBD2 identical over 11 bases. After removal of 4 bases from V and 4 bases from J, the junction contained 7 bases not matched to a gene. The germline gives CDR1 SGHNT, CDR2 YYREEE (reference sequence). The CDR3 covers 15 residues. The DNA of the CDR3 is TGTGCCAGCAGCCACCCTAGCGGGGGGATGTACGAGCAGTACTTC. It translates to CASSHPSGGMYEQYF.

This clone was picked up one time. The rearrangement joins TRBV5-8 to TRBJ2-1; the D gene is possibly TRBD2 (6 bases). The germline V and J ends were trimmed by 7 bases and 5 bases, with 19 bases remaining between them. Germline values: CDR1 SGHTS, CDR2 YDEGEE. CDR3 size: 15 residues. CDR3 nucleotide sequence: TGTGCCAGCTCCCGAGGGGCGGGGTCTCACAATGAGCAGTTCTTC. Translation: CASSRGAGSHNEQFF.

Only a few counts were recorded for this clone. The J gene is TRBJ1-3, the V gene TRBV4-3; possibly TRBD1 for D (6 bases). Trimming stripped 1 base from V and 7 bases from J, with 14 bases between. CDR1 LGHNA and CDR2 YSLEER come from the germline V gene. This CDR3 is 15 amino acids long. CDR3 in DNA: TGCGCCAGCAGCCAAGGGACAGTCCAAAGGAACACCATATATTTT. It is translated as CASSQGTVQRNTIYF.

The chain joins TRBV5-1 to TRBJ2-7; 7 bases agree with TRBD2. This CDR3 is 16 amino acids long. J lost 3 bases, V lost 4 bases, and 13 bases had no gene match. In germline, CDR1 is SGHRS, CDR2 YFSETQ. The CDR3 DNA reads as TGCGCCAGCAGCGTCGACGCTAGCGGAGGGGACTACGAGCAGTACTTC. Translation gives CASSVDASGGDYEQYF. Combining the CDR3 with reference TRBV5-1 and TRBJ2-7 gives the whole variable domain KAGVTQTPRYLIKTRGQQVTLSCSPISGHRSVSWYQQTPGQGLQFLFEYFSETQRNKGNFPGRFSGRQFSNSRSEMNVSTLELGDSALYLCASSVDASGGDYEQYFGPGTRLTVT.

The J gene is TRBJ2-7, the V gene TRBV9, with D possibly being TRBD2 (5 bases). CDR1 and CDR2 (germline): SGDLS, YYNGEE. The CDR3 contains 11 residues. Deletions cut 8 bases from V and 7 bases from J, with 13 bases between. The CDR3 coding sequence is TGTGCCAGTTCCAGTACGGGGGAGCAGTACTTC. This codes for CASSSTGEQYF.

As DNA, the CDR3 is TGTGCCAGCAGTGCGGGGACAGGGGGAAATGAAAAACTGTTTTTT. Its protein product is CASSAGTGGNEKLFF. The chain carries TRBV2 and TRBJ1-4; 11 bases are shared with TRBD1. V lost 4 bases and J lost 5; bases outside the gene matches: 3. This CDR3 comprises 15 residues. Germline V gives CDR1 SNHLY, CDR2 FYNNEI.

This chain's CDR3 is CASSRNEGETQYF. The CDR3 DNA is TGTGCCAGCAGCAGGAATGAGGGAGAGACCCAGTACTTC. The genes are TRBV28 and TRBJ2-5; D may be TRBD2 (5 bases). Trimming took off 6 bases at V and 4 bases at J, with 12 bases between the two ends. Germline CDR1 is MDHEN and CDR2 is SYDVKM. The CDR3 covers 13 residues.

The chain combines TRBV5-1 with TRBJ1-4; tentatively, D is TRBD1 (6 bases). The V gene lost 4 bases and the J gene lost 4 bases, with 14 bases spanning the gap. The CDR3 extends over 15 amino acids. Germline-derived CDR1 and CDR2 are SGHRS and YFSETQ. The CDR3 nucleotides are TGCGCCAGCAGCCTACAGGGCGGGGGTAATGAAAAACTGTTTTTT. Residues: CASSLQGGGNEKLFF.

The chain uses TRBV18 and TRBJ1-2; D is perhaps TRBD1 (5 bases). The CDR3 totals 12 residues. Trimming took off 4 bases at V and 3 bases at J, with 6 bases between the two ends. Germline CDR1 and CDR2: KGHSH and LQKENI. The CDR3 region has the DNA TGTGCCAGCTCACGGGACGACTATGGCTACACCTTC. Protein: CASSRDDYGYTF.

The CDR3 nucleotides read TGTGCCAGCAGCTTAACTGACAGGGGCCCTCCGAGGGGCGGGGAGCTGTTTTTT. This translates into CASSLTDRGPPRGGELFF. This chain links TRBV7-6 with TRBJ2-2; TRBD1 aligns across 8 bases. V shed 2 bases and J 7 bases; nucleotides not matched to a gene: 15. The CDR3 is made up of 18 amino acids. The germline V gene encodes CDR1 SGHVS and CDR2 FNYEAQ.

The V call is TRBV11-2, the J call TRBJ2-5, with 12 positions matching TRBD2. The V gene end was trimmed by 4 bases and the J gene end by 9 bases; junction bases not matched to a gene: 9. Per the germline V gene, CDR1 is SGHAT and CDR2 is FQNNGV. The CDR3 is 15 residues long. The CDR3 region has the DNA TGTGCCAGCAGCTCGACTAGCGGGGGCCCCGGGCCCCAGTACTTC. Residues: CASSSTSGGPGPQYF.

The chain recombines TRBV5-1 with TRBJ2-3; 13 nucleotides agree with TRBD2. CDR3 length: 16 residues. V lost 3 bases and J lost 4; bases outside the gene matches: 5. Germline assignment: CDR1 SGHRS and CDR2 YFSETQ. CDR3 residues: CASSSGTSGNSDTQYF. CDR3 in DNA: TGCGCCAGCAGCTCCGGGACTAGCGGGAACTCAGATACGCAGTATTTT.

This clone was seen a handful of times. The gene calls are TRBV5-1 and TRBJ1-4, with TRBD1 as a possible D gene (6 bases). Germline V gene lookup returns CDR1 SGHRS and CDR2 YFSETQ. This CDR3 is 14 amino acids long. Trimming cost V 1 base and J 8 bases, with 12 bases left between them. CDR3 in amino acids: CASSLRGIGEKLFF. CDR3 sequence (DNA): TGCGCCAGCAGCTTGAGGGGGATAGGGGAAAAACTGTTTTTT.

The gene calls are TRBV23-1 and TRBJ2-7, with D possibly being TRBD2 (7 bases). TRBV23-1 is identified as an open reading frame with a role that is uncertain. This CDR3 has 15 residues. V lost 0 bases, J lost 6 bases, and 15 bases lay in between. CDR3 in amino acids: CASSQSRGRPGEQYF. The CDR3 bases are TGCGCCAGCAGTCAATCGCGGGGGCGCCCTGGCGAGCAGTACTTC.

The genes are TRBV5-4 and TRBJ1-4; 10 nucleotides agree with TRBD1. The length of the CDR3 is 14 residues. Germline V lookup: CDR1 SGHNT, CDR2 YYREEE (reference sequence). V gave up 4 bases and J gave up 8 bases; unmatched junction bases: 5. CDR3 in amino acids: CASSRQGAGEKLFF. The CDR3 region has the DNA TGTGCCAGCAGCCGACAGGGGGCTGGAGAAAAACTGTTTTTT.

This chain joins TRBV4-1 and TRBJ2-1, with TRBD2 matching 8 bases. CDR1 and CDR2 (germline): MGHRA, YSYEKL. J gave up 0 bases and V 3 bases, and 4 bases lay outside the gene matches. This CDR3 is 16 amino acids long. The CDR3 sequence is CASSHPSGSSYNEQFF. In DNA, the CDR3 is TGCGCCAGCAGCCACCCAAGCGGGAGCTCCTACAATGAGCAGTTCTTC.

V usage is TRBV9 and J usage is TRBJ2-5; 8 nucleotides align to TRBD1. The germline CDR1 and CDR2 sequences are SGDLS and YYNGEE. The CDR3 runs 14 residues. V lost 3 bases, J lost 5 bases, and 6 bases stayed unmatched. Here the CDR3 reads CASSAGTGTETQYF. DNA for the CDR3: TGTGCCAGCAGCGCCGGGACAGGAACCGAGACCCAGTACTTC.

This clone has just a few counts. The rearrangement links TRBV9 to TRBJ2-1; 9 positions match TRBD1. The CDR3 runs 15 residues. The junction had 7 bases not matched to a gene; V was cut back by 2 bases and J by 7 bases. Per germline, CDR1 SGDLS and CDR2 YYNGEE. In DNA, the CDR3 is TGTGCCAGCAGCGTCGAACAGGGGGCAGGGAATGAGCAGTTCTTC. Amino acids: CASSVEQGAGNEQFF.

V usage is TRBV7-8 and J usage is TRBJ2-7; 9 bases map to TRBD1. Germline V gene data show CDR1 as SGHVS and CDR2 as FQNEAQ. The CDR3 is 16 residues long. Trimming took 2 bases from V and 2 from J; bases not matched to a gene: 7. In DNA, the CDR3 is TGTGCCAGCAGCTTATACACGGGACAGGGTACCTACGAGCAGTACTTC. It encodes CASSLYTGQGTYEQYF.

The DNA of the CDR3 is TGTGCCAGCAGCTATATCGGAGGTCAAGCTTTCTTT. As protein: CASSYIGGQAFF. V gene TRBV11-2 combines with J gene TRBJ1-1; no reliable D call. Deletions cut 4 bases from V and 9 bases from J, with 12 bases between. This CDR3 has 12 residues. Germline CDR1 reads SGHAT; CDR2 reads FQNNGV.

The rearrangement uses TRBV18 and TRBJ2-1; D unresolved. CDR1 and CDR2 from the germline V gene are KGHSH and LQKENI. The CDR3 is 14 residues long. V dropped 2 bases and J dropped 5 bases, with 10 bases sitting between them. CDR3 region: CASSPGVVNNEQFF. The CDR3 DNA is TGTGCCAGCTCACCAGGGGTTGTTAACAATGAGCAGTTCTTC.

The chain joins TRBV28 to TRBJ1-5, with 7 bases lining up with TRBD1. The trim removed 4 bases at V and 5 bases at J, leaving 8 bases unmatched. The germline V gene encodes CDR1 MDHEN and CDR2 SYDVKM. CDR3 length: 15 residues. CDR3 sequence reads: CASSSPRRGDQPQHF. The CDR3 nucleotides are TGTGCCAGCAGTTCCCCGCGCAGGGGGGATCAGCCCCAGCATTTT.